Following are 13 T cell receptor beta chains from one sample sequenced in a study of Graves' ophthalmopathy and Graves' hyperthyroidism. The sequenced template was RNA, covering the TCR beta CDR3 region. First-round RT-PCR with HTBI primers preceded a second-round multiplex PCR. In TCRdb, the multiplex PCR reads were re-called with MiXCR into one record per CDR3 protein. This table holds under 350,000 distinct CDR3 sequences, roughly 17% found once. Input material: peripheral blood. Every receptor here comes from an adult man with Graves' ophthalmopathy.

This clonotype was seen many times. The chain joins TRBV7-9 to TRBJ2-7; 9 bases agree with TRBD1. Germline loops: CDR1 SEHNR, CDR2 FQNEAQ (reference sequence). The CDR3 spans 12 residues. J gave up 7 bases and V 5 bases, and 3 bases lay outside the gene matches. CDR3 amino acids: CASSRTGVEQYF. The CDR3 nucleotides read TGTGCCAGCAGCCGGACAGGGGTAGAGCAGTACTTC.

This clonotype occurred many times. The rearrangement links TRBV6-5 to TRBJ1-5, with TRBD1 identical over 10 bases. V lost 2 bases, J lost 7 bases, and 8 bases stayed unmatched. Per germline, CDR1 MNHEY and CDR2 SVGAGI. The CDR3 runs 16 residues. In nucleotides, the CDR3 is TGTGCCAGCAGTTACCGCCTAGGGACAGGGGAACAGCCCCAGCATTTT. This codes for CASSYRLGTGEQPQHF.

This clonotype was detected many times. The chain recombines TRBV6-1 with TRBJ1-2, with D possibly matching TRBD1 (5 bases). There are 15 residues in the CDR3. In germline, CDR1 is MNHNS, CDR2 SASEGT. V was shortened by 3 bases and J by 2 bases, with 13 bases between the two germline ends. CDR3 DNA sequence: TGTGCCAGCAGTGATTCCCCGGGACCCAACTATGGCTACACCTTC. This encodes CASSDSPGPNYGYTF.

This clonotype was detected many times. The chain couples TRBV20-1 to TRBJ1-5, with 7 bases matching TRBD1. This CDR3 is 14 amino acids long. CDR1 is DFQATT, CDR2 SNEGSKA, per germline (reference sequence). Trimming cost V 3 bases and J 4 bases; bases outside gene matches: 6. The chain's CDR3 is CSASSGQPNQPQHF. In nucleotides, the CDR3 is TGCAGTGCTAGTTCGGGACAGCCAAATCAGCCCCAGCATTTT.

V usage is TRBV6-2 or TRBV6-3 and J usage is TRBJ2-7; 7 nucleotides line up with TRBD1. The junction had 11 bases not matched to a gene; V was cut back by 6 bases and J by 0 bases. The CDR3 totals 16 residues. Germline CDR1 MNHEY, CDR2 SVGEGT. The DNA of the CDR3 is TGTGCCAGCAGACCTGCCGGACAGGTGATCTCCTACGAGCAGTACTTC. Translated, it gives CASRPAGQVISYEQYF.

The chain is built from TRBV6-5 and TRBJ1-2; D is uncertain. The length of the CDR3 is 11 residues. Germline V gene data show CDR1 as MNHEY and CDR2 as SVGAGI. V was shortened by 2 bases and J by 7 bases, with 5 bases between the two germline ends. The CDR3 spells CASSYARGYTF. Here the CDR3 DNA reads TGTGCCAGCAGTTACGCACGTGGCTACACCTTC.

The sample holds many counts of this clonotype. The V call is TRBV2, the J call TRBJ2-7; 11 bases map to TRBD2. V lost 3 bases and J lost 3; bases outside the gene matches: 7. The CDR3 is 16 amino acids. Germline loops: CDR1 SNHLY, CDR2 FYNNEI. The CDR3 is CASSDPGLAEGYEQYF. As DNA, the CDR3 is TGTGCCAGCAGTGACCCGGGACTAGCGGAGGGCTACGAGCAGTACTTC.

CDR3 bases: TGCAGCGGCAGTGCACAAGAGACCCAGTACTTC. Its translation: CSGSAQETQYF. The chain joins TRBV20-1 to TRBJ2-5; no definite D call. The CDR3 sequence is 11 residues long. Germline-derived CDR1 and CDR2 are DFQATT and SNEGSKA (reference sequence).

This clonotype was counted at least ten times. The chain combines TRBV5-1 with TRBJ2-7; TRBD2 matches at 13 bases. Germline assignment: CDR1 SGHRS and CDR2 YFSETQ. CDR3 length: 19 amino acids. J gave up 0 bases and V 2 bases, and 11 bases lay outside the gene matches. The CDR3 loop reads CASSFGLAGVGSSSYEQYF. The CDR3 DNA reads as TGCGCCAGCAGCTTCGGACTAGCGGGAGTTGGGTCGAGCTCCTACGAGCAGTACTTC. The variable domain in full, completed from reference TRBV5-1 and TRBJ2-7, reads KAGVTQTPRYLIKTRGQQVTLSCSPISGHRSVSWYQQTPGQGLQFLFEYFSETQRNKGNFPGRFSGRQFSNSRSEMNVSTLELGDSALYLCASSFGLAGVGSSSYEQYFGPGTRLTVT.

This clonotype was picked up many times. The chain links TRBV10-3 to TRBJ2-5, with TRBD2 matching over 14 bases. The CDR3 consists of 15 residues. J lost 1 base, V lost 6 bases, and 1 base had no gene match. Germline V gives CDR1 ENHRY, CDR2 SYGVKD. The CDR3 sequence: CAISGLAGGQETQYF. The CDR3, as DNA: TGTGCCATCAGCGGACTAGCGGGAGGCCAAGAGACCCAGTACTTC.

This rearrangement joins TRBV7-8 to TRBJ2-5, with TRBD2 as a possible D gene (5 bases). CDR1 and CDR2 (germline): SGHVS, FQNEAQ. The CDR3 length is 16 residues. Trimming removed 1 base at V and 3 bases at J, with 15 bases between. The CDR3, as DNA: TGTGCCAGCAGCTTAGTTGGCGGCTACGGGAAAGAGACCCAGTACTTC. It encodes CASSLVGGYGKETQYF.

The rearrangement uses TRBV30 and TRBJ2-5; no reliable D call. The germline gives CDR1 GTSNPN, CDR2 SVGIG (reference sequence). Trimming cost V 0 bases and J 4 bases, with 6 bases left between them. CDR3 length: 12 residues. The CDR3: CAWSVKAETQYF. As DNA, the CDR3 is TGTGCCTGGAGTGTGAAAGCAGAGACCCAGTACTTC.

This clonotype appeared many times. The chain is built from TRBV24-1 and TRBJ2-7; 8 nucleotides line up with TRBD1. Trimming cost V 3 bases and J 1 base; bases outside gene matches: 7. The length of the CDR3 is 16 residues. Germline CDR1 KGHDR, CDR2 SFDVKD. CDR3 DNA: TGTGCCACCAGTGATGGACGGGACAGGCGATCCTACGAGCAGTACTTC. Translation gives CATSDGRDRRSYEQYF.